These 9 T cell receptor beta chains originate from one sample sequenced in a study of tumor and adjacent non-tumor tissue in lung cancer. TCRbeta libraries were built with three rounds of nested PCR, modified from ARM-PCR. TCRdb called the multiplex PCR reads again in MiXCR, with one record for every CDR3 protein. This sample carries approximately 82,000 distinct CDR3 sequences, 76% of them seen once, and the ten largest clones take 40%. This sample's RNA came from whole unsorted tissue. More than 3 cm separated this lung sample from the edge of the tumor. The sample was distant non-tumor lung tissue. The receptors here all came from a man aged 65 to 79 with non-small cell lung cancer.

The chain combines TRBV6-6 with TRBJ2-7, with 7 bases aligning to TRBD2. J was trimmed by 3 bases and V by 10 bases; bases with no gene match: 12. The CDR3 is 14 residues long. Germline V gives CDR1 MNHNY, CDR2 SVGAGI (reference sequence). CDR3 residues: CANGSQRGGYEQYF. The CDR3 DNA reads TGTGCCAACGGTTCCCAGCGGGGAGGCTACGAGCAGTACTTC.

The chain joins TRBV4-3 to TRBJ2-6; D may be TRBD1 (6 bases). CDR1 is LGHNA and CDR2 is YSLEER in the germline V gene. Deletions cut 5 bases from V and 1 base from J, with 12 bases between. The CDR3 runs 16 residues. CDR3 nucleotide sequence: TGCGCCAGCAGCACCTCGCAGGGGTCTGGGGCCAACGTCCTGACTTTC. Protein product: CASSTSQGSGANVLTF.

This clonotype has just a few counts. A much larger clone differs by one base, so this may be a read error. V usage is TRBV12-3 or TRBV12-4 and J usage is TRBJ2-1, with D unclear. V gave up 1 base and J gave up 3 bases, with 7 bases separating them. The length of the CDR3 is 14 residues. CDR3 protein: CASSLEQSYNEQFF. CDR3 DNA: TGTGCCAGCAGTTTAGAACAGAGCTACAATGAGCAGTTCTTC.

Remarks on this clonotype: A junction end diverges from the germline sequence, so it may reflect a read error. The chain recombines TRBV4-2 with TRBJ1-2, with 7 positions matching TRBD1. This CDR3 region has 16 residues. From germline, CDR1 is LGHNA and CDR2 YNFKEQ. The CDR3 here is CASSTTGTDILYGYPF. CDR3 coding DNA: TGTGCCAGCAGCACTACGGGGACAGATATACTCTATGGCTACCCCTTC.

This clonotype was counted a few times. A single base separates this from a much larger clone, so it may be a read error. Written as DNA, the CDR3 is TGTGCCAGCAGCCTAGGCCATGAGCAGTTCTTC. Translating it yields CASSLGHEQFF. The chain employs TRBV5-5 and TRBJ2-1, with unresolved D. V was shortened by 4 bases and J by 8 bases, with 7 bases between the two germline ends. There are 11 residues in the CDR3. CDR1 is SGHKS and CDR2 is YYEKEE in the germline V gene (reference sequence).

This clonotype has a single count. An end of the junction does not agree with germline; a read error may underlie this. The chain links TRBV6-1 to TRBJ2-1; D possibly corresponds to TRBD2 (5 bases). The CDR3 has 16 residues. CDR1 is MNHNS and CDR2 is SASEGT in the germline V gene. CDR3 in DNA: TGTGCCAGCAGTCAAGTTGGGGTGGAGGTTTACAATGAGCAGCTCTTC. Its translation: CASSQVGVEVYNEQLF.

This CDR3 reads CSVEWRGIDDEQYF. CDR3 sequence (DNA): TGCAGCGTTGAATGGCGGGGGATTGATGACGAGCAGTACTTC. The chain couples TRBV29-1 to TRBJ2-7, with TRBD2 matching over 7 bases. Germline CDR1 and CDR2: SQVTM and ANQGSEA. CDR3 length: 14 amino acids. The J segment lost 5 bases and the V segment lost 2 bases, leaving 9 bases of the junction unmatched.

In its sample, this clonotype was seen a few times. This may arise from a read error, as a much more abundant clone is one base away. The chain employs TRBV28 and TRBJ2-7; a weak D match, TRBD1 (5 bases). The V gene's germline CDR1 is MDHEN and CDR2 SYDVKM. The CDR3 is 15 amino acids. The CDR3 nucleotides are TGTGCCAGCAGTTCGGACAAACTGCCCTCCTGCGAGCAGTACTTC. It codes for CASSSDKLPSCEQYF.

On this clonotype: As the CDR3 is not closed by the conserved phenylalanine or tryptophan, this likely results from a read error. This CDR3 is CASDSGWGREIQYL. In DNA, the CDR3 is TGTGCCAGCGATTCCGGCTGGGGGCGGGAGATACAGTACTTG. This rearrangement joins TRBV11-3 to TRBJ2-5; tentative D call: TRBD2 (7 bases). Germline CDR1 and CDR2: SGHNT and YENEEA. The CDR3 has 14 amino acids. V lost 8 bases and J lost 11, with 24 bases in between.